Each of the 18 T cell receptor beta chains below was sequenced from the same sample in a study of regulatory T cells in long-lasting Graves disease. iRepertoire HTBI primers and Arm-PCR of CDR3 regions built TCR beta libraries. TCRdb recomputed calls from the multiplex PCR reads with MiXCR, one row per CDR3 protein. The data contain 350,000 to 550,000 distinct CDR3 sequences, 15% to 20% of them singletons. Time point specified: newly diagnosed GD, antithyroid drugs for less than 3 months. Preparation of the TCR library used RNA extracted from PBMCs. This same sample was also taken into another study, of T cells in Graves' hyperthyroidism and ophthalmopathy.

This specimen was peripheral blood mononuclear cells (PBMCs), taken at new diagnosis, from a patient treated with antithyroid drugs. All receptors derive from a woman aged 18-29 years with Graves disease.

The V call is TRBV30, the J call TRBJ1-1; 10 nucleotides match TRBD1. This CDR3 comprises 15 residues. After removal of 2 bases from V and 6 bases from J, the junction contained 9 bases not matched to a gene. Germline-derived CDR1 and CDR2 are GTSNPN and SVGIG (reference sequence). The CDR3 DNA follows: TGTGCCTGGAGTACGGGACAGGGGCGGTTGGCTGAAGCTTTCTTT. Protein: CAWSTGQGRLAEAFF. Together with reference TRBV30 and TRBJ1-1, the CDR3 gives the full variable domain: SQTIHQWPATLVQPVGSPLSLECTVEGTSNPNLYWYRQAAGRGLQLLFYSVGIGQISSEVPQNLSASRPQDRQFILSSKKLLLSDSGFYLCAWSTGQGRLAEAFFGQGTRLTVV.

This clonotype was detected many times. This chain uses TRBV7-2 with TRBJ1-6, with D possibly TRBD1 on 5 matching bases. The germline V gene has CDR1 SGHTA and CDR2 FQGNSA. The CDR3 consists of 15 residues. V gave up 5 bases and J gave up 10 bases, with 18 bases separating them. The CDR3 loop is CASSRGSVGTSPLHF. Here the CDR3 DNA reads TGTGCCAGCAGCCGAGGGAGCGTCGGGACGTCACCCCTCCACTTT.

This clonotype is a singleton in its sample. V usage is TRBV5-1 and J usage is TRBJ1-2, with no clear D. CDR3 size: 13 residues. Germline V gene lookup returns CDR1 SGHRS and CDR2 YFSETQ. V dropped 4 bases and J dropped 1 base, with 8 bases sitting between them. In nucleotides, the CDR3 is TGCGCCAGCAGCGCGGCTATTAACTATGGCTACACCTTC. As protein: CASSAAINYGYTF.

This clonotype was seen many times. J is TRBJ2-1 and V is TRBV5-1; D call uncertain. V was clipped by 0 bases and J by 9 bases, with 7 bases between them. Germline V gives CDR1 SGHRS, CDR2 YFSETQ. The CDR3 is 12 amino acids. Here the CDR3 reads CASSLERGEQFF. CDR3 in DNA: TGCGCCAGCAGCTTGGAACGCGGTGAGCAGTTCTTC.

The CDR3 protein is CASSRPGLYEQYF. CDR3 nucleotides: TGTGCCAGCAGCCGACCGGGACTATACGAGCAGTACTTC. This rearrangement joins TRBV7-9 to TRBJ2-7, with 7 positions matching TRBD2. This CDR3 spans 13 amino acids. V was pared by 5 bases and J by 4 bases, with 5 bases of the junction left unmatched. CDR1 is SEHNR and CDR2 is FQNEAQ in the germline V gene (reference sequence).

This clonotype was recorded a few times. V and J are TRBV12-3 or TRBV12-4 and TRBJ2-2; 7 bases fit TRBD2. CDR3 length: 19 amino acids. V lost 5 bases, J lost 4 bases, and 19 bases stayed unmatched. The CDR3: CASSHRSTSAQARTGELFF. The CDR3 region has the DNA TGTGCCAGCAGTCACCGCTCCACTAGCGCCCAGGCTCGCACCGGGGAGCTGTTTTTT.

This clonotype was seen many times. V gene TRBV7-2 combines with J gene TRBJ2-7, with 9 bases matching TRBD2. The CDR3 totals 15 residues. After removal of 3 bases from V and 7 bases from J, the junction contained 10 bases not matched to a gene. Germline lookup yields CDR1 SGHTA and CDR2 FQGNSA. The CDR3 DNA reads as TGTGCCAGCAGCTTTGATAGCGGGAGCCTTGGGGAGCAGTACTTC. Protein: CASSFDSGSLGEQYF.

A few counts support this clonotype. V is TRBV10-3 and J is TRBJ1-4; 8 bases are shared with TRBD1. The CDR3 sequence is 16 residues long. Germline loops: CDR1 ENHRY, CDR2 SYGVKD. J lost 7 bases, V lost 0 bases, and 7 bases had no gene match. CDR3 protein: CAISESDRGLGEKLFF. The CDR3 nucleotides are TGTGCCATCAGTGAGTCCGACAGGGGACTCGGTGAAAAACTGTTTTTT.

The V gene is TRBV20-1, the J gene TRBJ1-3; unclear D gene. V was shortened by 0 bases and J by 4 bases, with 4 bases between the two germline ends. CDR1 and CDR2 (germline): DFQATT, SNEGSKA (reference sequence). CDR3 length equals 12 residues. CDR3 amino acids: CSAREQGNTIYF. CDR3 coding DNA: TGCAGTGCTAGAGAGCAGGGAAACACCATATATTTT.

V usage is TRBV4-2 and J usage is TRBJ2-2; either TRBD1 or TRBD2 may supply D (6 bases each). The V gene lost 3 bases and the J gene lost 2 bases, with 19 bases spanning the gap. The CDR3 length is 18 residues. Germline V gives CDR1 LGHNA, CDR2 YNFKEQ. The CDR3 DNA reads TGTGCCAGCAGCCACCCTGGGGGGCTACAACCTAACACCGGGGAGCTGTTTTTT. It translates to CASSHPGGLQPNTGELFF.

In DNA, the CDR3 is TGCAGGGGAGGGCAAACAGGGTCCCTTTGGCATGGCTACACCTTC. This codes for CRGGQTGSLWHGYTF. The chain uses TRBV20-1 and TRBJ1-2, with a tentative D call TRBD1 (6 bases). The germline V gene has CDR1 DFQATT and CDR2 SNEGSKA (reference sequence). This CDR3 is 15 amino acids long.

Many counts were recorded for this clonotype. CDR3 region: CASSPVQNTGELFF. Here the CDR3 DNA reads TGTGCCAGCTCACCTGTCCAGAACACCGGGGAGCTGTTTTTT. The V and J genes are TRBV18 and TRBJ2-2; no clear D. The V gene's germline CDR1 is KGHSH and CDR2 LQKENI. Deletions cut 3 bases from V and 1 base from J, with 6 bases between. This CDR3 contains 14 residues.

This rearrangement joins TRBV27 to TRBJ2-3; TRBD2 aligns across 7 bases. The CDR3 is 13 residues long. Looked up from germline, CDR1 is MNHEY and CDR2 is SMNVEV (reference sequence). Losses at the gene ends were 5 bases for V and 5 bases for J; bases not matched to a gene: 4. CDR3 amino acids: CASSGTTGDTQYF. In DNA form, the CDR3 reads TGTGCCAGCAGTGGGACTACCGGAGATACGCAGTATTTT.

This clonotype was seen ten or more times. V and J are TRBV28 and TRBJ2-7; no firm D call. From germline, CDR1 is MDHEN and CDR2 SYDVKM. Trimming took 8 bases from V and 1 from J, leaving 9 bases between them. CDR3 length equals 12 residues. Here the CDR3 reads CASSVLSYEQYF. The DNA of the CDR3 is TGTGCCAGCTCGGTCCTGTCCTACGAGCAGTACTTC.

The chain links TRBV20-1 to TRBJ1-5, with no clear D. Between the trimmed V and J ends, which lost 3 bases and 5 bases, there was a span of 11 bases. Looked up from germline, CDR1 is DFQATT and CDR2 is SNEGSKA (reference sequence). The CDR3 contains 13 residues. DNA for the CDR3: TGCAGTGCTAGTCGGGAAGTTGATCAGCCCCAGCATTTT. Translating gives CSASREVDQPQHF.

The V and J genes are TRBV15 and TRBJ2-5; 11 bases match TRBD1. Germline-derived CDR1 and CDR2 are LNHNV and YYDKDF (reference sequence). V lost 3 bases, J lost 2 bases, and 5 bases stayed unmatched. There are 16 residues in the CDR3. The chain's CDR3 is CATSRDRGPGQETQYF. The CDR3 DNA follows: TGTGCCACCAGCAGGGACAGGGGGCCGGGGCAAGAGACCCAGTACTTC.

The J gene is TRBJ2-2, the V gene TRBV27, with TRBD1 matching 8 bases. Germline loops: CDR1 MNHEY, CDR2 SMNVEV (reference sequence). The CDR3 is 16 amino acids. J was trimmed by 0 bases and V by 5 bases; bases with no gene match: 5. The CDR3 region has the DNA TGTGCCAGCAGTCAGAACAGGGGGTCGAACACCGGGGAGCTGTTTTTT. Protein: CASSQNRGSNTGELFF.

This clonotype was found many times. The V gene is TRBV2, the J gene TRBJ1-2, with 8 bases fitting TRBD1. This CDR3 is built from 14 residues. The germline V gene has CDR1 SNHLY and CDR2 FYNNEI. V trimming: 6 bases; J trimming: 2 bases; junction bases outside the gene matches: 5. CDR3 amino acids: CASSVDRGNYGYTF. The CDR3 region has the DNA TGTGCCAGCAGCGTAGACAGGGGAAACTATGGCTACACCTTC.